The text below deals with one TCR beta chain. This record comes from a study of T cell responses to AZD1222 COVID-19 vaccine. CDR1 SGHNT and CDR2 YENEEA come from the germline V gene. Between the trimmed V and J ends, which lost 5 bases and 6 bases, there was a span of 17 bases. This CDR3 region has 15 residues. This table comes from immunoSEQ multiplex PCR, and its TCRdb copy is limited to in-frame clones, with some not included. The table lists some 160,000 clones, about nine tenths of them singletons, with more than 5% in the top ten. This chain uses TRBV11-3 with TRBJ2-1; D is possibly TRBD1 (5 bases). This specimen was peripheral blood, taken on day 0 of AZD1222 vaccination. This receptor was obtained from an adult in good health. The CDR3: CASSIQGLGANEQFF. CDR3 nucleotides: TGTGCCAGCAGCATCCAGGGCCTAGGGGCCAATGAGCAGTTCTTC.